This T cell receptor beta chain was sequenced during a study of cytomegalovirus exposure and HLA in healthy donors. The donors comprised healthy bone marrow donors. Per germline, CDR1 LGHNT and CDR2 FRNRAP. The CDR3 consists of 12 residues. This clone was counted between two and nine times. Primers for the PCR totalled 60 Vbeta and 13 Jbeta. The method was immunoSEQ multiplex PCR; TCRdb's version includes in-frame clones alone and lacks a portion of them. The sample contains approximately 89,000 clones, roughly 60% of which appear only once. Source material: PBMCs. V usage is TRBV12-5 and J usage is TRBJ1-2, with 9 bases lining up with TRBD1. The clonotype originates from a young woman in good health and CMV-seropositive. This CDR3 is CSRDREDYGYTF. The CDR3 DNA reads TGTTCAAGGGACAGGGAGGACTATGGCTACACCTTC.